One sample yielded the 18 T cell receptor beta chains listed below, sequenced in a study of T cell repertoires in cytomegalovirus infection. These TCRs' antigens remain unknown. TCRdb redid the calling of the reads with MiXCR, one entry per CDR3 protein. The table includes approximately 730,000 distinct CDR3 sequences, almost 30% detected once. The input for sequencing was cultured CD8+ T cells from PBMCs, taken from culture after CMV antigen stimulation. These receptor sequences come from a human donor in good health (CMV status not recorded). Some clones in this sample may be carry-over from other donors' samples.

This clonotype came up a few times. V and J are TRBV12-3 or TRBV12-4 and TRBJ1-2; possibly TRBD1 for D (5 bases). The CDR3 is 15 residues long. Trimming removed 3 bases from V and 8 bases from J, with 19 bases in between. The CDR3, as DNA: TGTGCCAGCAGTTTGGGGCGGCGTTCCAGCAGGGGCTACACCTTC. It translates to CASSLGRRSSRGYTF.

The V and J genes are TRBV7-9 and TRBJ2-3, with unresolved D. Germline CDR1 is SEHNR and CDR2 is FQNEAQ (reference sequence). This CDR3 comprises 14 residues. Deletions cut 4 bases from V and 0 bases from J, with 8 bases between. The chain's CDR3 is CASSSVTSTDTQYF. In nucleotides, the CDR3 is TGTGCCAGCAGCTCGGTTACTAGCACAGATACGCAGTATTTT.

This CDR3 reads CAISEKEPLGSNEKLFF. The CDR3 bases are TGTGCCATCAGTGAGAAGGAACCCCTGGGGTCTAATGAAAAACTGTTTTTT. This chain joins TRBV10-3 and TRBJ1-4; D not resolved. The V end was cut by 2 bases, the J end by 3 bases, with 16 bases between. Germline V lookup: CDR1 ENHRY, CDR2 SYGVKD. CDR3 length: 17 amino acids.

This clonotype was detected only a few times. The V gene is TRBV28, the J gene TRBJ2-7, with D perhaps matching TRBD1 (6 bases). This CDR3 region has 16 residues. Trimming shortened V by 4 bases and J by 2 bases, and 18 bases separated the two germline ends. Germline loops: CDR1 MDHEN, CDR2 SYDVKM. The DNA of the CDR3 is TGTGCCAGCAGTTCGGCCCTTCCAACAGGGACCTACGAGCAGTACGTC. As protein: CASSSALPTGTYEQYV.

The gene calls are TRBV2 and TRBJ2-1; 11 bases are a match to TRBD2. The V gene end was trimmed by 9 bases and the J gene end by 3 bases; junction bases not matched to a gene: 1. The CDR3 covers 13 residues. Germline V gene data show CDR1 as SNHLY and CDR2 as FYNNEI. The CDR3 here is CARGLADYNEQFF. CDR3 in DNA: TGTGCCAGGGGACTAGCGGACTACAATGAGCAGTTCTTC.

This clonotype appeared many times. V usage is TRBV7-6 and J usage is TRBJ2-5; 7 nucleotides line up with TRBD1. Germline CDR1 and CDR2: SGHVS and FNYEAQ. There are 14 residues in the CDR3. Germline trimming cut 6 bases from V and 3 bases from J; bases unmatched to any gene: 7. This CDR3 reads CASSSDRVKETQYF. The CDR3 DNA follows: TGTGCCAGCAGTTCCGACAGGGTAAAAGAGACCCAGTACTTC.

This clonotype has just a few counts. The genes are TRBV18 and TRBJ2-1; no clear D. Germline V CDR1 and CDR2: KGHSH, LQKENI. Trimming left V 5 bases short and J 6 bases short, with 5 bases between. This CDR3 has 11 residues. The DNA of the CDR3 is TGTGCCAGCTCATCGTTCAATGAGCAGTTCTTC. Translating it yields CASSSFNEQFF. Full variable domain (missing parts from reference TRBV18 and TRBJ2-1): NAGVMQNPRHLVRRRGQEARLRCSPMKGHSHVYWYRQLPEEGLKFMVYLQKENIIDESGMPKERFSAEFPKEGPSILRIQQVVRGDSAAYFCASSSFNEQFFGPGTRLTVL.

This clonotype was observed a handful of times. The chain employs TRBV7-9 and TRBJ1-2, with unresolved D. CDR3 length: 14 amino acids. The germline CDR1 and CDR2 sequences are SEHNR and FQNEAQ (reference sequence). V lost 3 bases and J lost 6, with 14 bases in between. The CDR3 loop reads CASSFITPVDGYTF. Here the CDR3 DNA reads TGTGCCAGCAGCTTCATAACTCCCGTGGATGGCTACACCTTC.

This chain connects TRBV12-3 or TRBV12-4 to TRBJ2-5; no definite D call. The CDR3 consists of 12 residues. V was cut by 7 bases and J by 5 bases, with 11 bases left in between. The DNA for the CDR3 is TGTGCCAGCAAAACGCCGAGCGAGACCCAGTACTTC. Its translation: CASKTPSETQYF.

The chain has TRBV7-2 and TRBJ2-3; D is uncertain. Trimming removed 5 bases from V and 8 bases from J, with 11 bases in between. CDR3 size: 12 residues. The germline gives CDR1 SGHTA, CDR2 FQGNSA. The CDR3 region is CASSPNDPTQYF. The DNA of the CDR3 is TGTGCCAGCAGCCCAAACGATCCTACGCAGTATTTT.

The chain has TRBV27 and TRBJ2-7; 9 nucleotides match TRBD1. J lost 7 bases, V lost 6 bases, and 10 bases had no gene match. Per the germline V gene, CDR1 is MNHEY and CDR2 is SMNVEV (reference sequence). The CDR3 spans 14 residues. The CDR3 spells CASSTTGGAEEQYF. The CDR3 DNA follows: TGTGCCAGCAGCACAACAGGGGGCGCCGAAGAGCAGTACTTC.

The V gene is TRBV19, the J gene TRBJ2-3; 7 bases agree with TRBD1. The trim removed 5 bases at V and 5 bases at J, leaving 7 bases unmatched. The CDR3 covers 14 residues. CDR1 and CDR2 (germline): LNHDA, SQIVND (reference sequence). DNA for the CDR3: TGTGCCAGTAGTGACGACAGGGCTGGAGATACGCAGTATTTT. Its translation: CASSDDRAGDTQYF.

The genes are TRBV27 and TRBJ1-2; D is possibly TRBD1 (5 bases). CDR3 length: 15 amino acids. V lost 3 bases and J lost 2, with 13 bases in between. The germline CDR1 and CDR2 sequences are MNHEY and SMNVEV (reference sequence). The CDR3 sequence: CASSLGTGKNYGYTF. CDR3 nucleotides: TGTGCCAGCAGTTTGGGGACGGGGAAGAACTATGGCTACACCTTC.

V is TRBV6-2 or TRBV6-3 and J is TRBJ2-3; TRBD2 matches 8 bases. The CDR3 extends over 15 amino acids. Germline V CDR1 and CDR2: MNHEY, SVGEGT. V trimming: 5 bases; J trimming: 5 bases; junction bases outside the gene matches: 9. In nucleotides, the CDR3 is TGTGCCAGCAGTCTTAGCGGGACTATGGTAGATACGCAGTATTTT. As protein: CASSLSGTMVDTQYF.

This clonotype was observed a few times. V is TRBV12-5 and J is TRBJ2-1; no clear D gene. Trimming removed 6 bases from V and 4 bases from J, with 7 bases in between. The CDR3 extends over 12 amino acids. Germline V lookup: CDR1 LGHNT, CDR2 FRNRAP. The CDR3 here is CASGLRYNEQFF. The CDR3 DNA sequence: TGTGCTAGTGGCCTCAGATACAATGAGCAGTTCTTC.

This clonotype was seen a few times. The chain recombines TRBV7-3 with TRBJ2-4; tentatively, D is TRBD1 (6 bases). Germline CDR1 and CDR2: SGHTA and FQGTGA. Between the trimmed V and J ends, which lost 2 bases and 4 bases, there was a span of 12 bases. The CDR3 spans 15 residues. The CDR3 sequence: CASSLPGQEKNIQYF. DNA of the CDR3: TGTGCCAGCAGCTTACCGGGACAAGAGAAAAACATTCAGTACTTC.

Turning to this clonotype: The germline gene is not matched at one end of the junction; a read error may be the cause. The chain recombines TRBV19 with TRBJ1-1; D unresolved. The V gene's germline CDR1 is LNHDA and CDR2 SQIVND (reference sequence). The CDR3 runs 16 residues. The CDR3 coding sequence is TGTGCCAGTCATGAAAGAATCGGATGGTTGAAGACTGAAGCTTTCTTT. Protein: CASHERIGWLKTEAFF.

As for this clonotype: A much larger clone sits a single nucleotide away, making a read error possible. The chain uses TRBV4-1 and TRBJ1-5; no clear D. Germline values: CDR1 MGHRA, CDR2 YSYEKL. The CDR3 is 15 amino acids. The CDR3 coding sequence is TGCACCAGCAGCCGCGAGACTAGAAGCAATCAGCCCCAGCATTTT. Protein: CTSSRETRSNQPQHF.